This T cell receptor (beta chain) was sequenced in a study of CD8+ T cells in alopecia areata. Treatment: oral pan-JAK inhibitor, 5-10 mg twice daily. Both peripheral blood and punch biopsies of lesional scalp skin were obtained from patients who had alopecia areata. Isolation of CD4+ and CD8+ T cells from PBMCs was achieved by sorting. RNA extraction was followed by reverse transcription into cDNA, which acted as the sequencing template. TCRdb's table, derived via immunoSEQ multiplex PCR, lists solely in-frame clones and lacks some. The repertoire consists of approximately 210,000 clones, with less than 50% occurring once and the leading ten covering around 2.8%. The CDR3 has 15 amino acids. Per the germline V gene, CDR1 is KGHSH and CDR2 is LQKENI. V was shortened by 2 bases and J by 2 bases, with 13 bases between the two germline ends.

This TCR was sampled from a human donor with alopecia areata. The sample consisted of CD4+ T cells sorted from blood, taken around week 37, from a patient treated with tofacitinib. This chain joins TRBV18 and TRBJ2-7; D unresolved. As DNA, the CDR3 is TGTGCCAGCTCACCAAGGTTGTCTGGAACCTACGAGCAGTACTTC. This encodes CASSPRLSGTYEQYF.